This T cell receptor (beta chain) was obtained from a study of identifying expanded T cells in peripheral blood. Study-level findings and limits: Over two and four weeks, about 16.4 and 19 clones changed, versus approximately 1.2 between replicates.

CDR3 size: 12 residues. V was cut by 2 bases and J by 4 bases, with 6 bases left in between. Germline values: CDR1 MNHNY, CDR2 SVGAGI (reference sequence). Clones were read by immunoSEQ multiplex PCR, and TCRdb kept only the in-frame ones, dropping some. The repertoire consists of around 100,000 clones, with approximately 90% occurring once and the leading ten covering less than 20%. As to this clone: The antigen remains unidentified.

The receptor's source is a person between 18 and 75 years old in good health. The sequenced sample consisted of blood. The chain links TRBV6-6 to TRBJ2-7, with unresolved D. CDR3 bases: TGTGCCAGCAGTTACCGCGGATACGAGCAGTACTTC. Encoded protein: CASSYRGYEQYF.